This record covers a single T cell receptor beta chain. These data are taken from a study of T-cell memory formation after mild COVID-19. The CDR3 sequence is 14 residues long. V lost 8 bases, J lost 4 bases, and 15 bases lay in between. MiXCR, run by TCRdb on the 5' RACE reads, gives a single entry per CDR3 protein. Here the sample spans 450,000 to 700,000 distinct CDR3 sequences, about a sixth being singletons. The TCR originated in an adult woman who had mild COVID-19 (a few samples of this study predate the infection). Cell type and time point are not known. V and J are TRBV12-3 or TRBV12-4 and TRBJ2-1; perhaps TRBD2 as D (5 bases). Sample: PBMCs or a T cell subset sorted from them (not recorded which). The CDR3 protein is CASAPAGPYNEQFF. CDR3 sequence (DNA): TGTGCCAGCGCCCCCGCGGGCCCATACAATGAGCAGTTCTTC.